Listed below are T cell receptor beta chains from one sample, sequenced in a study of blood T cell repertoires in COVID-19. Generated by immunoSEQ multiplex PCR, the TCRdb table keeps only in-frame clones and is missing some. The table has fewer than 350,000 clones, roughly 85% seen once. The material sequenced was PBMCs or T cells enriched from blood (not recorded which). These receptors were obtained from a woman aged 50 to 60 who had recovered from COVID-19. CDR3s include the opening cysteine and the closing phenylalanine or tryptophan. A D gene is named only where the DNA matches it firmly. Only part of the rows carry a size: once, few, many, or a class if the clone is expanded.

abundance	j_gene	d_gene	v_gene	CDR3nt	CDR3aa
NA	TRBJ1-6	TRBD1	TRBV4-2	TGTGCCAGCAGCCGAACCGGGACAGGGGGGTCACCCCTCCACTTT	CASSRTGTGGSPLHF
NA	TRBJ1-2	NA	TRBV30	TGTGCCTGGAGCCGACAGGTTTTAGCTAACTATGGCTACACCTTC	CAWSRQVLANYGYTF
once	TRBJ2-2	TRBD2	TRBV13	TGTGCCAGCAGCTTAGGGACTAGCGGATCGAACACCGGGGAGCTGTTTTTT	CASSLGTSGSNTGELFF
once	TRBJ2-5	NA	TRBV29-1	TGCAGCGCCGATTCAGGGCAAGAGACCCAGTACTTC	CSADSGQETQYF
NA	TRBJ2-7	TRBD2	TRBV5-1	TGCGCCAGCAGCTTGGCGGCGGGAGTTGGCGAGCAGTACTTC	CASSLAAGVGEQYF
NA	TRBJ1-1	NA	TRBV19	TGTGCCAGTAGTGCAGGTCTGAACACTGAAGCTTTCTTT	CASSAGLNTEAFF
NA	TRBJ2-1	NA	TRBV6-5	TGTGCCAGCAGTCGCTACAGTGCCTCCTACAATGAGCAGTTCTTC	CASSRYSASYNEQFF
once	TRBJ2-3	TRBD2	TRBV18	TGTGCCAGCTCACCATTAGCGGGGAGCACAGATACGCAGTATTTT	CASSPLAGSTDTQYF
NA	TRBJ1-1	NA	TRBV19	TGTGCCAGTAGTAGGTCCGGGATTAGGAACACTGAAGCTTTCTTT	CASSRSGIRNTEAFF
NA	TRBJ2-1	NA	TRBV5-1	TGCGCCAGCAGCTTGGTGGCAGGGGCCTCCTACAATGAGCAGTTCTTC	CASSLVAGASYNEQFF
NA	TRBJ1-1	TRBD1	TRBV7-8	TGTGCCAGCAGCTTAGCGACAGGGTTGGGGGCTGAAGCTTTCTTT	CASSLATGLGAEAFF
once	TRBJ2-5	TRBD2	TRBV7-3	TGTGCCAGCAGCTTAACCGGGGGGGTTGGAGAGACCCAGTACTTC	CASSLTGGVGETQYF
once	TRBJ1-1	TRBD1	TRBV18	TGTGCCAGCTCCCGACAGGGGAATGAAGCTTTCTTT	CASSRQGNEAFF
NA	TRBJ2-7	TRBD1	TRBV27	TGTGCCAGCAGTTTATCGGGACAGGGGGTTGGCGAGCAGTACTTC	CASSLSGQGVGEQYF
few	TRBJ2-3	TRBD2	TRBV30	TGTGCCTGGAGTATCGGGGGGGCTGGAGATACGCAGTATTTT	CAWSIGGAGDTQYF
NA	TRBJ1-2	NA	TRBV5-1	TGCGCCAGCAGCTTAGACTCGTATGGCTACACCTTC	CASSLDSYGYTF
NA	TRBJ2-1	TRBD1	TRBV29-1	TGCAGCGTGGTAGACAGGGGCAATGAGCAGTTCTTC	CSVVDRGNEQFF
NA	TRBJ1-2	TRBD1	TRBV5-4	TGTGCCAGCAGCTTAAGACAGGGAACTAACTATGGCTACACCTTC	CASSLRQGTNYGYTF
NA	TRBJ1-2	NA	TRBV5-1	TGCGCCAGCAGCCAGGGGATAAGCTATGGCTACACCTTC	CASSQGISYGYTF
once	TRBJ2-7	TRBD2	TRBV5-6	TGTGCCAGCACCCTACTAGCGGGAGGCCACTACGAGCAGTACTTC	CASTLLAGGHYEQYF
few	TRBJ1-5	TRBD1	TRBV9	TGTGCCAGCAGCGATGGGACAGGGATTAATCAGCCCCAGCATTTT	CASSDGTGINQPQHF
once	TRBJ2-5	NA	TRBV3-1/TRBV3-2	TGTGCCAGCAGTCCCTCGAGTGAGACCCAGTACTTC	CASSPSSETQYF
NA	TRBJ2-1	TRBD2	TRBV4-3	TGCGCCAGCAGCCAAGAGCGCGGACTAGCGGGAGTTCATGAGCAGTTCTTC	CASSQERGLAGVHEQFF
few	TRBJ1-3	NA	TRBV28	TGTGCCAGCAGGCGTGAGGGAAACTCTGGAAACACCATATATTTT	CASRREGNSGNTIYF
NA	TRBJ1-5	TRBD1	TRBV30	TGTGCCTGGAGTGAGACAGGGTACAATCAGCCCCAGCATTTT	CAWSETGYNQPQHF
few	TRBJ1-2	TRBD1	TRBV6-6	TGTGCCACCAACAGGGGGCTGAACTATGGCTACACCTTC	CATNRGLNYGYTF
NA	TRBJ1-1	TRBD1	TRBV7-2	TGTGCCAGCAGCTCAACGACAGGGACTGAAGCTTTCTTT	CASSSTTGTEAFF
NA	TRBJ2-7	NA	TRBV2	TGTGCCAGCAGTGACACTGAACTCTACGAGCAGTACTTC	CASSDTELYEQYF
once	TRBJ1-5	TRBD1	TRBV2	TGTGCCAGCAGTGAACACAGGGGAAATCAGCCCCAGCATTTT	CASSEHRGNQPQHF
NA	TRBJ2-3	NA	TRBV4-3	TGCGCCAGCAGCCCGCGGTTGCGGGGAAGCACAGATACGCAGTATTTT	CASSPRLRGSTDTQYF
NA	TRBJ2-6	TRBD1	TRBV3-1/TRBV3-2	TGTGCCAGCAGCCAGACAGGGGGCGAATCCCCTGGGGCCAACGTCCTGACTTTC	CASSQTGGESPGANVLTF
NA	TRBJ2-3	NA	TRBV7-3	TGTGCCAGCAGCCCCGGACATAGCACAGATACGCAGTATTTT	CASSPGHSTDTQYF
NA	TRBJ2-5	TRBD2	TRBV9	TGTGCCAGCAGCGTAGTCCCAGCGGGGGGGCAAGAGACCCAGTACTTC	CASSVVPAGGQETQYF
NA	TRBJ2-1	TRBD2	TRBV11-3	TGTGCCAGCAGCTTATCGAGCGGGACGGATAATGAGCAGTTCTTC	CASSLSSGTDNEQFF
NA	TRBJ2-6	NA	TRBV5-6	TGTGCCAGCAGCTCCGGGTGGTCTGGGGCCAACGTCCTGACTTTC	CASSSGWSGANVLTF
NA	TRBJ1-1	NA	TRBV2	TGTGCCAGCAGACTACAGGGAGGGATGAACACTGAAGCTTTCTTT	CASRLQGGMNTEAFF
NA	TRBJ1-3	NA	TRBV19	TGTGCCAGTAGTATTTGGCAGGGGACCTCTGGAAACACCATATATTTT	CASSIWQGTSGNTIYF
NA	TRBJ2-7	TRBD2	TRBV6-6	TGTGCCAGCACCAACGGACTAGCGGGGTCTCTCGTAGAGCAGTACTTC	CASTNGLAGSLVEQYF
few	TRBJ2-7	TRBD1	TRBV10-3	TGTGCCATCGGGGAAGGGGGCTGGTACGAGCAGTACTTC	CAIGEGGWYEQYF